This T cell receptor (beta chain) came from a study of T cells after yellow fever vaccination. Points from the study as a whole: Post-booster reappearance was seen for most primary-vaccination clones (nearly 97% CD4, about 88% CD8).

Each CDR3 protein gets one entry after TCRdb re-called the 5' RACE reads with MiXCR. The profile shows 450,000 to 550,000 distinct CDR3 sequences, over 15% of them singletons. The ends lost 8 bases at V and 3 bases at J; junction bases unmatched: 5. This CDR3 has 15 residues. For this clonotype: What it binds is not known.

This receptor was taken from a man aged 30 to 39 who received the YFV17D yellow fever vaccine. The sample consisted of PBMCs, taken 15 days after the yellow fever booster vaccination. The V and J genes are TRBV12-3 or TRBV12-4 and TRBJ2-1; 12 positions agree with TRBD2. The CDR3 DNA reads TGTGCCAGCCGAAAGACTAGCGGGAGCTACAATGAGCAGTTCTTC. This sequence encodes CASRKTSGSYNEQFF.